These T cell receptor beta chains were read from a single sample in a study of T cells in tuberculosis. Some clones are missing from TCRdb's copy, which holds only in-frame ones; the method was immunoSEQ multiplex PCR. The sample lists 60,000 or so clones; 81% were seen once. The sequencing sample was made of CD1b-GMM tetramer-negative cells sorted from PBMCs. These receptor sequences come from an adult woman with latent tuberculosis. Each CDR3 is given with its conserved first and last residue.

J gene	V gene	CDR3 protein
TRBJ2-7	TRBV5-1	CASSLRAGAGEQYF
TRBJ1-4	TRBV19	CASSSGGTGGKLFF
TRBJ2-3	TRBV9	CASSVGTGGTDTQYF
TRBJ1-4	TRBV19	CASSKGAGGEKLFF
TRBJ1-4	TRBV2	CASSVNRVFERKEKLFF
TRBJ2-1	TRBV18	CASSPVQGGYNEQFF
TRBJ1-1	TRBV5-1	CASSLRGKDEAFF
TRBJ1-2	TRBV6-5	CASSLNGQGSDGYTF
TRBJ2-7	TRBV6-6	CASSYSNRGEQYF
TRBJ1-1	TRBV6-1	CASTRTGNTEAFF
TRBJ2-1	TRBV4-2	CASSRLAAVYNEQFF
TRBJ1-6	TRBV4-2	CASSLGQNSPLHF
TRBJ1-1	TRBV18	CASSPFGQGGNTEAFF
TRBJ1-3	TRBV28	CASTLRGGPGNTIYF
TRBJ2-2	TRBV21-1	CASSKVSSGGPGELFF
TRBJ1-1	TRBV6-6	CASGRLNTEAFF
TRBJ2-1	TRBV25-1	CASSEFSGSSGNEQFF
TRBJ2-7	TRBV5-4	CASSLGDRGFREQYF
-	TRBV2	CASRPTGMSSYEQYF
TRBJ2-6	TRBV9	CASSVQTGGSPNVLTF
TRBJ1-1	TRBV5-1	CASSLGDRGTEAFF
TRBJ1-1	TRBV10-3	CAISDTGVNTEAFF
TRBJ2-2	TRBV11-2	CASTWGGSGTGELFF
TRBJ2-7	TRBV7-2	CASSLGPGAGGSNEQYF
TRBJ1-1	TRBV11-2	CASSPGTLLNTEAFF
TRBJ2-7	TRBV5-1	CASSIGTGGTYEQYF
TRBJ2-7	TRBV18	CASSPTAGQAYEQYF
TRBJ2-3	TRBV19	CASSILQGRTQYF
TRBJ2-3	TRBV18	CASSPAAQSRGGQYF
TRBJ1-2	TRBV28	CASSHSRTGDYGYTF
TRBJ1-2	TRBV4-1	CASSQDESAGYTF
TRBJ2-3	TRBV7-3	CASSPSSTDTQYF
TRBJ2-3	TRBV10-2	CASSDSGITDTQYF
TRBJ2-3	TRBV11-2	CASSFSEVADTQYF
TRBJ1-1	TRBV9	CASSAQGYGTEAFF
TRBJ1-5	TRBV5-5	CASSLGRDSNQPQHF
TRBJ1-1	TRBV19	CASSEGTNTEAFF
TRBJ2-3	TRBV5-5	CASSLEIQGKGVDTQYF
TRBJ1-2	TRBV15	CATSRDGQAQDYGYTF
TRBJ1-1	TRBV14	CASSQDLDRRYNVAFF
TRBJ2-7	TRBV5-6	CASSLFQGHYEQYF
TRBJ2-1	TRBV9	CASSDKRAPGDEQFF
TRBJ2-7	TRBV11-2	CASSFLAGGREQYF
TRBJ2-2	TRBV2	CASRSSGVNTGELFF
TRBJ2-1	TRBV6-4	CASSPSGGGGEQFF
TRBJ1-5	TRBV2	CASSGVDSYQPQHF
TRBJ2-1	TRBV5-1	CASSLDERGDYNEQFF
TRBJ2-5	TRBV11-2	CASSPRGSGRGETQYF
TRBJ1-4	TRBV4-2	CASSQDGLNEKLFF
TRBJ2-7	TRBV11-2	CASSSRLASGEQYF
TRBJ1-2	TRBV7-2	CASSLGQGARGYTF
TRBJ1-5	TRBV18	CASSPGQGGQPQHF
TRBJ2-1	TRBV30	CAWTVRDRAPNEQFF
TRBJ1-3	TRBV7-9	CASSSGQGSGNTIYF
TRBJ1-2	TRBV7-9	CASSLRTGGSYGYTF